The sequence of this T cell receptor beta chain was determined in a study of control samples from healthy donors and cancer patients. CDR3 size: 13 residues. The V and J ends lost 6 bases and 0 bases respectively, with 9 bases between them. CDR1 LGHNA and CDR2 YNFKEQ come from the germline V gene. Sequencing used immunoSEQ multiplex PCR; TCRdb keeps in-frame clones, though not all of them. The profile covers 170,000 or so clones, with roughly 94% appearing a single time and 1.3% taken by the ten largest. V and J are TRBV4-2 and TRBJ2-7; D gene ambiguous. This TCR was sampled from a young woman in good health. Input material: blood. CDR3 amino acids: CASSRTYSYEQYF. The CDR3 DNA is TGTGCCAGCAGTAGGACGTACTCCTACGAGCAGTACTTC.